A single sample gave rise to the 23 T cell receptor beta chains below, sequenced in a study of T cells in Graves' hyperthyroidism and ophthalmopathy. TCR beta CDR3 regions were amplified from RNA transcripts. First-round RT-PCR with HTBI primers amplified the TCR CDR3 region. TCRdb recomputed calls from the multiplex PCR reads with MiXCR, one row per CDR3 protein. This sample yields some 250,000 distinct CDR3 sequences, of which 14% to 15% are seen a single time; approximately 12% belongs to the top ten. Sequenced material: blood. Every receptor here comes from a woman aged 40-49 years with Graves' hyperthyroidism that later progressed to Graves' ophthalmopathy.

The chain combines TRBV9 with TRBJ2-2, with unresolved D. This CDR3 contains 14 residues. Germline CDR1 reads SGDLS; CDR2 reads YYNGEE. The germline V and J ends were trimmed by 0 bases and 2 bases, with 5 bases remaining between them. CDR3 protein: CASSVAGNTGELFF. DNA for the CDR3: TGTGCCAGCAGCGTAGCAGGAAACACCGGGGAGCTGTTTTTT.

This clonotype was seen a few times. This chain connects TRBV15 to TRBJ2-7; D is possibly TRBD1 (5 bases). Trimming cost V 3 bases and J 6 bases, with 12 bases left between them. CDR3 size: 13 residues. The germline V gene has CDR1 LNHNV and CDR2 YYDKDF (reference sequence). CDR3 nucleotide sequence: TGTGCCACCAGCAGGGTTCAGGGCCGCGAGCAGTACTTC. It yields the protein CATSRVQGREQYF.

This clonotype was found many times. V gene TRBV12-3 or TRBV12-4 combines with J gene TRBJ2-7, with D uncertain. V was pared by 10 bases and J by 2 bases, with 27 bases between. This CDR3 is built from 17 residues. The CDR3 spells CATPRPSKRGWPYEQYF. In nucleotides, the CDR3 is TGTGCCACCCCGCGACCCTCGAAGAGAGGTTGGCCCTACGAGCAGTACTTC.

This clonotype was seen repeatedly, ten times or more. The rearrangement uses TRBV2 and TRBJ2-5; D possibly corresponds to TRBD1 (6 bases). Germline V gene sequence: CDR1 SNHLY, CDR2 FYNNEI. The CDR3 contains 15 residues. The V gene lost 7 bases and the J gene lost 1 base, with 16 bases spanning the gap. The CDR3 loop is CASISGVSGQETQYF. As DNA, the CDR3 is TGTGCCAGCATCTCAGGGGTAAGCGGCCAAGAGACCCAGTACTTC.

The rearrangement uses TRBV4-1 and TRBJ2-1; 12 bases match TRBD2. The V segment lost 0 bases and the J segment 3 bases; nucleotides outside the gene matches: 3. Germline assignment: CDR1 MGHRA and CDR2 YSYEKL. The CDR3 extends over 17 amino acids. The CDR3 DNA follows: TGCGCCAGCAGCCAAGAAGGGGGACTAGCGGGCTACAATGAGCAGTTCTTC. Translating gives CASSQEGGLAGYNEQFF.

V is TRBV18 and J is TRBJ2-7; 11 bases map to TRBD2. This CDR3 has 16 residues. CDR1 and CDR2 (germline): KGHSH, LQKENI. With 2 bases clipped from V and 2 bases from J, the junction kept 5 bases outside the gene matches. The CDR3 region has the DNA TGTGCCAGCTCACCAAAGTCTAGCGGGAGGACCTACGAGCAGTACTTC. Protein sequence: CASSPKSSGRTYEQYF.

This clonotype was seen repeatedly, ten times or more. The V gene is TRBV2, the J gene TRBJ1-1; 10 bases agree with TRBD1. The ends lost 4 bases at V and 11 bases at J; junction bases unmatched: 7. The CDR3 extends over 13 amino acids. Germline loops: CDR1 SNHLY, CDR2 FYNNEI. Written as DNA, the CDR3 is TGTGCCAGCAGTGGGGGACAGGGGCCCTCGGCTTTCTTT. It is translated as CASSGGQGPSAFF.

Turning to this clonotype: One base away lies a much larger clone, so this may be a sequencing read error. The CDR3 ends on some other residue instead of the conserved phenylalanine or tryptophan, so this is likely a read error. The chain is built from TRBV6-5 and TRBJ2-3; D is ambiguous. This CDR3 spans 15 amino acids. In germline, CDR1 is MNHEY, CDR2 SVGAGI. V gave up 2 bases and J gave up 3 bases, with 12 bases separating them. CDR3: CASSYEGHGTDTQYL. For the CDR3, the DNA is TGTGCCAGCAGTTACGAAGGGCATGGGACAGATACGCAGTATCTT.

V is TRBV11-2 and J is TRBJ2-1; 9 bases map to TRBD2. The V segment lost 4 bases and the J segment 4 bases; nucleotides outside the gene matches: 5. Germline-derived CDR1 and CDR2 are SGHAT and FQNNGV. CDR3 length: 15 amino acids. The CDR3 DNA reads TGTGCCAGCAGCTCAGCGGGAGGCTTTTACAATGAGCAGTTCTTC. Its protein is CASSSAGGFYNEQFF.

The table lists this clonotype with many counts. This sequence joins TRBV28 and TRBJ2-5; no clear D. This CDR3 has 10 residues. V lost 5 bases, J lost 6 bases, and 4 bases lay in between. Germline CDR1 MDHEN, CDR2 SYDVKM. The CDR3 nucleotides are TGTGCCAGCAGTGGTAAGACCCAGTACTTC. As protein: CASSGKTQYF.

This clonotype was seen a handful of times. The chain combines TRBV3-1 with TRBJ1-1; D uncertain. CDR3 length equals 18 residues. Deletions cut 0 bases from V and 1 base from J, with 18 bases between. CDR1 LGHDT and CDR2 YNNKEL come from the germline V gene (reference sequence). The CDR3 region has the DNA TGTGCCAGCAGCCAAGACCTAAACTTTCGGACGAAGAACACTGAAGCTTTCTTT. It is translated as CASSQDLNFRTKNTEAFF.

This clonotype has at least ten counts. The chain joins TRBV20-1 to TRBJ2-7; TRBD1 is a possible D gene (6 bases). The V and J ends lost 3 bases and 4 bases respectively, with 13 bases between them. The CDR3 sequence is 13 residues long. CDR1 DFQATT and CDR2 SNEGSKA come from the germline V gene (reference sequence). CDR3 in amino acids: CSARKGDAYEQYF. The CDR3, as DNA: TGCAGTGCTAGGAAGGGGGACGCGTACGAGCAGTACTTC.

The rearrangement uses TRBV12-3 or TRBV12-4 and TRBJ2-5, with 13 bases lining up with TRBD2. The CDR3 contains 15 residues. Trimming cost V 6 bases and J 5 bases; bases outside gene matches: 6. CDR3 nucleotide sequence: TGTGCCAGCAGCTATGGACTAGCGGGAGTGGAGACCCAGTACTTC. Translation: CASSYGLAGVETQYF.

The table lists this clonotype with many counts. The J gene is TRBJ2-1, the V gene TRBV29-1, with 9 nucleotides matching TRBD2. Unmatched junction bases numbered 1, after V lost 6 bases and J lost 7 bases. The CDR3 covers 11 residues. Germline CDR1 reads SQVTM; CDR2 reads ANQGSEA. In DNA form, the CDR3 reads TGCAGCGTGGGACTAGCTAATGAGCAGTTCTTC. Translated: CSVGLANEQFF.

This clonotype has a count of ten or more. The chain links TRBV3-1 to TRBJ1-3; D unclear. CDR3 length: 17 amino acids. Trimming pared 4 bases from V and 0 bases from J, leaving 16 bases between. Per germline, CDR1 LGHDT and CDR2 YNNKEL (reference sequence). In DNA, the CDR3 is TGTGCCAGCAGCCCCAAGGAGGGTCCTCCCTCTGGAAACACCATATATTTT. It yields the protein CASSPKEGPPSGNTIYF.

This clonotype has at least ten counts. This chain joins TRBV7-9 and TRBJ1-1; weak D call: TRBD1 (5 bases). V gave up 2 bases and J gave up 4 bases, with 11 bases separating them. There are 14 residues in the CDR3. CDR1 and CDR2 from the germline V gene are SEHNR and FQNEAQ (reference sequence). This CDR3 reads CASSLSSGSTEAFF. The CDR3 nucleotides are TGTGCCAGCAGCTTAAGTTCAGGGTCCACTGAAGCTTTCTTT.

This clonotype was detected ten times or more. The chain uses TRBV24-1 and TRBJ1-4; a possible D gene is TRBD1 (6 bases). Trimming left V 4 bases short and J 6 bases short, with 14 bases between. Germline loops: CDR1 KGHDR, CDR2 SFDVKD. The CDR3 has 15 amino acids. CDR3 in amino acids: CATSDPGHQDEKLFF. The CDR3 DNA is TGTGCCACCAGTGACCCGGGACACCAAGATGAAAAACTGTTTTTT.

This clonotype was seen ten or more times. The chain has TRBV28 and TRBJ1-1; D call uncertain. Germline V gene sequence: CDR1 MDHEN, CDR2 SYDVKM. V was clipped by 7 bases and J by 4 bases, with 22 bases between them. The CDR3 extends over 16 amino acids. The CDR3 protein is CASTANIGIRPTEAFF. CDR3 nucleotide sequence: TGTGCCAGCACGGCGAACATTGGCATACGGCCCACTGAAGCTTTCTTT.

This clonotype was found many times. This chain joins TRBV2 and TRBJ2-2; unclear D gene. Germline CDR1 and CDR2: SNHLY and FYNNEI. CDR3 length: 15 amino acids. V lost 5 bases and J 2 bases, leaving 12 bases between the germline ends. CDR3 region: CASSPSVINTGELFF. The CDR3 nucleotides read TGTGCCAGCAGTCCATCTGTAATAAACACCGGGGAGCTGTTTTTT.

As for this clonotype: This sequence may be a read error, since a much larger clone differs from it by one base. The chain combines TRBV3-1 with TRBJ1-5; D is unresolved. Per the germline V gene, CDR1 is LGHDT and CDR2 is YNNKEL (reference sequence). The CDR3 has 14 residues. The CDR3 coding sequence is TGTGCCAGCAGCCAGGCAAGTAGCAATCCGCCCCAGCATTTT. It codes for CASSQASSNPPQHF.

V usage is TRBV5-1 and J usage is TRBJ2-1; tentative D call: TRBD1 (6 bases). V gave up 0 bases and J gave up 9 bases, with 13 bases separating them. The V gene's germline CDR1 is SGHRS and CDR2 YFSETQ. CDR3 length: 14 residues. The CDR3 bases are TGCGCCAGCAGCTTGGGAGGGGGTAACAGTGAGCAGTTCTTC. It is translated as CASSLGGGNSEQFF.

The rearrangement links TRBV7-2 to TRBJ1-1; D is ambiguous. Trimming left V 1 base short and J 1 base short, with 13 bases between. The CDR3 runs to 16 residues. Germline CDR1 and CDR2: SGHTA and FQGNSA. The CDR3 region has the DNA TGTGCCAGCAGCTTAGTGGCGGGAACGGGGAACACTGAAGCTTTCTTT. Translating it yields CASSLVAGTGNTEAFF.

This clonotype was detected ten times or more. The CDR3 reads CASQKQGVRGYEQYF. The CDR3 DNA is TGTGCCAGCCAAAAGCAGGGCGTCAGGGGCTACGAGCAGTACTTC. The rearrangement joins TRBV11-2 to TRBJ2-7; a weak D match, TRBD1 (6 bases). The V end lost 8 bases, the J end lost 3 bases, and 20 bases lay between the germline ends. This CDR3 has 15 residues. CDR1 and CDR2 (germline): SGHAT, FQNNGV.